This T cell receptor beta chain stems from a study of Graves' ophthalmopathy and Graves' hyperthyroidism. Study information: Ahead of any treatment, peripheral blood was obtained at the initial diagnosis.

Excluded: other autoimmune disease, uncontrolled infection, pregnancy or lactation. The sequenced template was RNA, covering the TCR beta CDR3 region. Second-round multiplex PCR came after first-round RT-PCR with HTBI primers. Via MiXCR, TCRdb re-called the multiplex PCR reads, giving one row per CDR3 protein. The data contain roughly 350,000 distinct CDR3 sequences, about 18% of them singletons. V was shortened by 5 bases and J by 0 bases, with 17 bases between the two germline ends. The germline V gene encodes CDR1 SGHAT and CDR2 FQDESV (reference sequence). The CDR3 extends over 16 amino acids. This clonotype was observed many times. The target antigen is unknown. General observations from the study: Blood samples also showed most expanded thyroid clonotypes exceeding 0.001 frequency. For predicting ophthalmopathy progression, the model had 70.59% sensitivity and roughly 76% specificity.

This TCR came from an adult woman with stable Graves' hyperthyroidism. Sequences were obtained from peripheral blood. The V gene is TRBV11-1, the J gene TRBJ2-7; D is possibly TRBD2 (6 bases). DNA of the CDR3: TGTGCCAGCAGCCTGGTGGGGGGAGGCAACTCCTACGAGCAGTACTTC. Protein: CASSLVGGGNSYEQYF.